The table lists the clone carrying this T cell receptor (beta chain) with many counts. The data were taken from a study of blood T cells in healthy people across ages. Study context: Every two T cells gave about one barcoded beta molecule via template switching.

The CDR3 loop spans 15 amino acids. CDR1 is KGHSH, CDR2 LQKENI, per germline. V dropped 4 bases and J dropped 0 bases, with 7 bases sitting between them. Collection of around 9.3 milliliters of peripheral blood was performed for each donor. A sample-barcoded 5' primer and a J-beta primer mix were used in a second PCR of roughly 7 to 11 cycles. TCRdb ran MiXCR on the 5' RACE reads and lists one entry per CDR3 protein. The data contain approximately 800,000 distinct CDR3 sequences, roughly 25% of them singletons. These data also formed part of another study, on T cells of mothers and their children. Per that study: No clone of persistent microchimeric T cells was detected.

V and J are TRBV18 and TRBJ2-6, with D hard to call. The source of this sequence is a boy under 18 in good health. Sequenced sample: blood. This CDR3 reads CASSLQSSGANVLTF. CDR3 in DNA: TGTGCCAGCTCACTCCAGAGCTCTGGGGCCAACGTCCTGACTTTC.